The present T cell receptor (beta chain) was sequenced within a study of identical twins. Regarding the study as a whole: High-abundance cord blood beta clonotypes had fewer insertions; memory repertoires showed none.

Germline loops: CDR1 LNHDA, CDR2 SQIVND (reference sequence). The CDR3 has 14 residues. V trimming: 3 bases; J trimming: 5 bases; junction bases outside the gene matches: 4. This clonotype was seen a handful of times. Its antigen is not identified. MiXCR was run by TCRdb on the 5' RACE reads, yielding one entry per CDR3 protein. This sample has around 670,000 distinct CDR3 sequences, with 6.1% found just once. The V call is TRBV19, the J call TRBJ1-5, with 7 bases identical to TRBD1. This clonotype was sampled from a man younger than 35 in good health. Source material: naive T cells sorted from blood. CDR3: CASSIWTGDQPQHF. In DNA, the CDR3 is TGTGCCAGTAGTATTTGGACAGGTGATCAGCCCCAGCATTTT.